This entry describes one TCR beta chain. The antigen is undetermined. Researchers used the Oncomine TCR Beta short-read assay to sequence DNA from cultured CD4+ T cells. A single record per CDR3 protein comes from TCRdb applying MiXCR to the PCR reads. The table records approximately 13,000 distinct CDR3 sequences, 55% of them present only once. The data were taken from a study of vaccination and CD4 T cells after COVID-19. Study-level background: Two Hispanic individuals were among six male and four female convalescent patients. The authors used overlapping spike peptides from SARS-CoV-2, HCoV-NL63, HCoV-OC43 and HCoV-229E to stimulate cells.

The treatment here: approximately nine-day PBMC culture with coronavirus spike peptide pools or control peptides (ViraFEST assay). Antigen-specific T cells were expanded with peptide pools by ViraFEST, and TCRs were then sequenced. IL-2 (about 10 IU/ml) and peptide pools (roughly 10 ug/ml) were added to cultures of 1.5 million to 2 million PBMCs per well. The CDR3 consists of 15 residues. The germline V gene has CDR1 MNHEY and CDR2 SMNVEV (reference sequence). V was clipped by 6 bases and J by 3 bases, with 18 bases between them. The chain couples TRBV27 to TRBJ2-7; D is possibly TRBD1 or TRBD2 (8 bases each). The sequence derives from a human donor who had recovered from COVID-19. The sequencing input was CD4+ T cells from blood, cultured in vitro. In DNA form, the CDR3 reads TGTGCCAGCAGGCCGGGGGGGGGACAGGTCTACGAGCAGTACTTC. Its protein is CASRPGGGQVYEQYF.